The 21 T cell receptor beta chains below were found in one sample sequenced in a study of long-term antiretroviral therapy in people with HIV. The assay used was immunoSEQ (version v3.0), run at survey level. Libraries were prepared by immunoSEQ multiplex PCR; TCRdb keeps only in-frame clonotypes and omits some of them. The table shows about 36,000 clones, with more than 80% occurring only once. The specimen was unsorted PBMCs, collected 3.4 years after starting antiretroviral therapy. These receptors were obtained from a man between 25 and 39 years old with HIV.

The V and J genes are TRBV30 and TRBJ2-7; a possible D gene is TRBD1 (5 bases). The ends were cut back, 4 bases at V and 4 bases at J, with 8 bases in the middle. The CDR3 length is 11 residues. Looked up from germline, CDR1 is GTSNPN and CDR2 is SVGIG (reference sequence). The CDR3 region is CAWKTVYEQYF. The CDR3 DNA follows: TGTGCCTGGAAGACAGTGTACGAGCAGTACTTC. Based on the CDR3 plus reference TRBV30 and TRBJ2-7, the full variable domain is SQTIHQWPATLVQPVGSPLSLECTVEGTSNPNLYWYRQAAGRGLQLLFYSVGIGQISSEVPQNLSASRPQDRQFILSSKKLLLSDSGFYLCAWKTVYEQYFGPGTRLTVT.

This sequence joins TRBV29-1 and TRBJ2-1, with D perhaps matching TRBD1 (6 bases). Looked up from germline, CDR1 is SQVTM and CDR2 is ANQGSEA. The CDR3 extends over 13 amino acids. Trimming took 7 bases from V and 1 from J, leaving 11 bases between them. Here the CDR3 DNA reads TGCAGCGCAGGACAGTTATCCTACAATGAGCAGTTCTTC. Translation: CSAGQLSYNEQFF.

A few counts support this clone. J is TRBJ2-7 and V is TRBV9, with D possibly being TRBD2 (6 bases). The CDR3 is made up of 12 amino acids. CDR1 and CDR2 from the germline V gene are SGDLS and YYNGEE. Trimming removed 7 bases from V and 5 bases from J, with 13 bases in between. The CDR3 is CASGQGGDEQYF. The CDR3 coding sequence is TGTGCCAGCGGCCAGGGAGGCGACGAGCAGTACTTC.

The CDR3 DNA follows: TGTGCCACGAGGGCGGGAAGACTAGCAGAAAGCACAGATACGCAGTATTTT. It translates to CATRAGRLAESTDTQYF. This chain connects TRBV7-9 to TRBJ2-3, with 7 bases aligning to TRBD2. The CDR3 covers 17 residues. Germline V gene lookup returns CDR1 SEHNR and CDR2 FQNEAQ (reference sequence). The junction had 16 bases not matched to a gene; V was cut back by 10 bases and J by 0 bases. The whole variable domain, remainder taken from reference TRBV7-9 and TRBJ2-3, is DTGVSQNPRHKITKRGQNVTFRCDPISEHNRLYWYRQTLGQGPEFLTYFQNEAQLEKSRLLSDRFSAERPKGSFSTLEIQRTEQGDSAMYLCATRAGRLAESTDTQYFGPGTRLTVL.

This sequence joins TRBV5-4 and TRBJ2-1; D ambiguous. The ends were cut back, 2 bases at V and 9 bases at J, with 12 bases in the middle. The CDR3 is 13 residues long. Germline CDR1 SGHNT, CDR2 YYREEE (reference sequence). CDR3 bases: TGTGCCAGCAGCTTCCGGTTCCGCGGTGAGCAGTTCTTC. Protein sequence: CASSFRFRGEQFF.

This chain uses TRBV5-6 with TRBJ2-1; TRBD2 agrees at 10 bases. The CDR3 is 17 amino acids. The V and J ends lost 4 bases and 4 bases, in that order; junction bases with no gene match: 11. Per the germline V gene, CDR1 is SGHDT and CDR2 is YYEEEE. DNA of the CDR3: TGTGCCAGCAGCATAACTAGCGGGACCCCCACTTACAATGAGCAGTTCTTC. Its translation is CASSITSGTPTYNEQFF. Variable domain in full (rest from reference TRBV5-6 and TRBJ2-1): DAGVTQSPTHLIKTRGQQVTLRCSPKSGHDTVSWYQQALGQGPQFIFQYYEEEERQRGNFPDRFSGHQFPNYSSELNVNALLLGDSALYLCASSITSGTPTYNEQFFGPGTRLTVL.

This clone is a singleton in its sample. The V call is TRBV5-1, the J call TRBJ2-7; maybe TRBD1 (6 bases). The CDR3 is made up of 15 amino acids. Germline assignment: CDR1 SGHRS and CDR2 YFSETQ. Trimming removed 0 bases at V and 0 bases at J, with 10 bases between. The CDR3 spells CASSLGGTNSYEQYF. CDR3 DNA sequence: TGCGCCAGCAGCTTGGGTGGGACAAACTCCTACGAGCAGTACTTC.

The chain is built from TRBV6-5 and TRBJ2-7; 12 bases line up with TRBD1. This CDR3 comprises 14 residues. J gave up 7 bases and V 10 bases, and 11 bases lay outside the gene matches. Germline V gene sequence: CDR1 MNHEY, CDR2 SVGAGI. For the CDR3, the DNA is TGTGCCACCACAGGGACAGGGGGCATGAGGGAGCAGTACTTC. Amino acids: CATTGTGGMREQYF.

The chain links TRBV29-1 to TRBJ2-5; the match to TRBD1 covers 10 bases. Germline loops: CDR1 SQVTM, CDR2 ANQGSEA. The CDR3 contains 12 residues. The V segment lost 4 bases and the J segment 6 bases; nucleotides outside the gene matches: 2. The CDR3 DNA reads TGCAGCGTTGCGGGACAGGGGAAGACCCAGTACTTC. Translated, it gives CSVAGQGKTQYF.

The gene calls are TRBV5-5 and TRBJ1-1, with 7 bases matching TRBD1. V was pared by 3 bases and J by 5 bases, with 7 bases of the junction left unmatched. The germline V gene encodes CDR1 SGHKS and CDR2 YYEKEE (reference sequence). The CDR3 is 14 amino acids. As DNA, the CDR3 is TGTGCCAGCAGCTCTACAGGGGTTAGTACTGAAGCTTTCTTT. As protein: CASSSTGVSTEAFF.

The chain recombines TRBV9 with TRBJ1-4; D ambiguous. The CDR3 has 16 amino acids. The germline V gene has CDR1 SGDLS and CDR2 YYNGEE. The V end lost 0 bases, the J end lost 3 bases, and 12 bases lay between the germline ends. In nucleotides, the CDR3 is TGTGCCAGCAGCGTAGAGAGTTGGGCCCCTAATGAAAAACTGTTTTTT. Residues: CASSVESWAPNEKLFF. Combining the CDR3 with reference TRBV9 and TRBJ1-4 gives the whole variable domain DSGVTQTPKHLITATGQRVTLRCSPRSGDLSVYWYQQSLDQGLQFLIQYYNGEERAKGNILERFSAQQFPDLHSELNLSSLELGDSALYFCASSVESWAPNEKLFFGSGTQLSVL.

The chain uses TRBV5-1 and TRBJ1-1, with D unclear. This CDR3 comprises 16 residues. The germline V gene has CDR1 SGHRS and CDR2 YFSETQ. V lost 0 bases and J 0 bases, leaving 12 bases between the germline ends. The CDR3 DNA sequence: TGCGCCAGCAGCTTGGTGGATGGCAGAATGAACACTGAAGCTTTCTTT. This sequence encodes CASSLVDGRMNTEAFF.

The chain carries TRBV6-6 and TRBJ2-3, with a tentative D call TRBD2 (6 bases). V lost 4 bases, J lost 0 bases, and 11 bases lay in between. Germline CDR1 MNHNY, CDR2 SVGAGI (reference sequence). The CDR3 totals 15 residues. CDR3 sequence reads: CASSSAGWSTDTQYF. CDR3 nucleotide sequence: TGTGCCAGCAGTTCGGCGGGATGGAGCACAGATACGCAGTATTTT.

The V and J genes are TRBV2 and TRBJ2-3; 9 bases map to TRBD2. The germline V gene has CDR1 SNHLY and CDR2 FYNNEI. The trim removed 7 bases at V and 6 bases at J, leaving 11 bases unmatched. This CDR3 has 15 amino acids. Here the CDR3 reads CASMVGGRALDTQYF. The CDR3 DNA follows: TGTGCCAGCATGGTCGGCGGGAGGGCCCTGGATACGCAGTATTTT.

CDR3 region: CASSLGTARAYTGELFF. The CDR3 DNA follows: TGCGCCAGCAGCTTAGGGACGGCCCGGGCGTACACCGGGGAGCTGTTTTTT. The chain uses TRBV5-1 and TRBJ2-2; TRBD1 or TRBD2 may be the D gene (5 bases each). This CDR3 has 17 amino acids. The V end lost 2 bases, the J end lost 3 bases, and 17 bases lay between the germline ends. The V gene's germline CDR1 is SGHRS and CDR2 YFSETQ.

The V and J genes are TRBV1 and TRBJ2-4; TRBD2 was called by the table and not checked on the DNA. TRBV1 is a documented pseudogene. The CDR3 totals 16 residues. The CDR3: CTSSQKGLATKNIQYF. The CDR3 region has the DNA TGCACCAGCAGCCAAAAGGGACTAGCAACCAAAAACATTCAGTACTTC.

The chain uses TRBV7-9 and TRBJ1-1; D not certain. The CDR3 consists of 15 residues. The germline gives CDR1 SEHNR, CDR2 FQNEAQ (reference sequence). Trimming stripped 5 bases from V and 0 bases from J, with 13 bases between. The CDR3 is CASSPGSQMNTEAFF. DNA of the CDR3: TGTGCCAGCAGCCCCGGCAGCCAGATGAACACTGAAGCTTTCTTT.

The chain couples TRBV6-1 to TRBJ2-4, with D possibly being TRBD1 (6 bases). The germline CDR1 and CDR2 sequences are MNHNS and SASEGT. The CDR3 totals 13 residues. V lost 8 bases, J lost 3 bases, and 11 bases lay in between. This CDR3 reads CASRTVLKNIQYF. The CDR3 nucleotides read TGTGCCAGCCGGACAGTACTCAAAAACATTCAGTACTTC.

This clone turned up a few times. The chain recombines TRBV2 with TRBJ2-7; 11 bases line up with TRBD1. The CDR3 consists of 13 residues. Germline trimming cut 6 bases from V and 7 bases from J; bases unmatched to any gene: 5. In germline, CDR1 is SNHLY, CDR2 FYNNEI. CDR3 sequence (DNA): TGTGCCAGCAGGGACAGGGGGCGATGGGAGCAGTACTTC. The encoded protein is CASRDRGRWEQYF.

The V call is TRBV28, the J call TRBJ2-1, with TRBD2 as a possible D gene (5 bases). CDR1 and CDR2 from the germline V gene are MDHEN and SYDVKM. The V gene lost 6 bases and the J gene lost 1 base, with 16 bases spanning the gap. The CDR3 runs 16 residues. The CDR3 here is CASSPSLAGSYNEQFF. The CDR3, as DNA: TGTGCCAGCAGCCCTAGCCTGGCAGGTTCCTACAATGAGCAGTTCTTC.

The CDR3 region is CASRDRGFDGYTF. The CDR3 DNA sequence: TGTGCCAGCCGGGACAGGGGGTTTGATGGCTACACCTTC. The chain recombines TRBV5-6 with TRBJ1-2; the match to TRBD1 covers 11 bases. Germline CDR1 is SGHDT and CDR2 is YYEEEE. The J segment lost 6 bases and the V segment lost 7 bases, leaving 5 bases of the junction unmatched. This CDR3 spans 13 amino acids. The variable domain in full, with the rest retrieved from reference TRBV5-6 and TRBJ1-2, is DAGVTQSPTHLIKTRGQQVTLRCSPKSGHDTVSWYQQALGQGPQFIFQYYEEEERQRGNFPDRFSGHQFPNYSSELNVNALLLGDSALYLCASRDRGFDGYTFGSGTRLTVV.